A single sample is the source of the 25 T cell receptor beta chains below, sequenced in a study of cytotoxic CD8 clonotypes in ibrutinib-treated CLL. The protocol was immunoSEQ multiplex PCR, while the TCRdb copy is restricted to in-frame clones and leaves out a portion. This sample has 110,000 to 150,000 clones, with approximately 80% found just once. Here the sequenced sample was PBMCs, taken after 24 months of ibrutinib treatment. The receptors derive from a human donor with chronic lymphocytic leukemia.

The chain joins TRBV7-6 to TRBJ1-1; D is ambiguous. The CDR3 is 13 residues long. Trimming left V 2 bases short and J 1 base short, with 5 bases between. The germline V gene encodes CDR1 SGHVS and CDR2 FNYEAQ. As DNA, the CDR3 is TGTGCCAGCAGCTTATCGGAGAACACTGAAGCTTTCTTT. It encodes CASSLSENTEAFF.

The V call is TRBV15, the J call TRBJ2-7; no firm D call. Trimming cost V 0 bases and J 2 bases, with 8 bases left between them. This CDR3 has 14 amino acids. CDR1 is LNHNV, CDR2 YYDKDF, per germline (reference sequence). The DNA of the CDR3 is TGTGCCACCAGCAGAGATCGGCGGACCTACGAGCAGTACTTC. It is translated as CATSRDRRTYEQYF.

The genes are TRBV6-5 and TRBJ1-1; D not certain. The CDR3 is made up of 13 amino acids. Trimming took off 6 bases at V and 6 bases at J, with 14 bases between the two ends. Germline CDR1 is MNHEY and CDR2 is SVGAGI. CDR3 sequence: CASRVRSPPEAFF. The CDR3 nucleotides read TGTGCCAGCAGGGTACGCAGTCCACCTGAAGCTTTCTTT.

This clone was picked up a small number of times. J is TRBJ1-2 and V is TRBV11-2; D is unresolved. Trimming removed 0 bases from V and 8 bases from J, with 13 bases in between. CDR3 length: 14 residues. The germline V gene encodes CDR1 SGHAT and CDR2 FQNNGV. In DNA form, the CDR3 reads TGTGCCAGCAGCTTAGATGTGCAGGCTAGCGGCTACACCTTC. This gives the protein CASSLDVQASGYTF. Drawing the rest from reference TRBV11-2 and TRBJ1-2, the complete variable domain is EAGVAQSPRYKIIEKRQSVAFWCNPISGHATLYWYQQILGQGPKLLIQFQNNGVVDDSQLPKDRFSAERLKGVDSTLKIQPAKLEDSAVYLCASSLDVQASGYTFGSGTRLTVV.

The chain recombines TRBV5-1 with TRBJ2-2; D unresolved. Per germline, CDR1 SGHRS and CDR2 YFSETQ. Trimming took off 7 bases at V and 4 bases at J, with 14 bases between the two ends. CDR3 length: 14 amino acids. The CDR3 DNA reads as TGCGCCAGCGGAGAAGGGCGCCGCACCGGGGAGCTGTTTTTT. It encodes CASGEGRRTGELFF.

The gene calls are TRBV6-6 and TRBJ1-6; 7 bases map to TRBD1. V gave up 6 bases and J gave up 6 bases; unmatched junction bases: 5. The CDR3 is 14 residues long. Germline V lookup: CDR1 MNHNY, CDR2 SVGAGI (reference sequence). The CDR3 DNA is TGTGCCAGCAGGCGGCCAGGGGGTAATTCACCCCTCCACTTT. Its translation is CASRRPGGNSPLHF.

The V and J genes are TRBV6-1 and TRBJ2-3; D tentatively fits TRBD1 or TRBD2 (6 bases each). Per germline, CDR1 MNHNS and CDR2 SASEGT. V was trimmed by 6 bases and J by 0 bases, leaving 10 bases between them. The CDR3 totals 14 residues. The CDR3: CASSPGGSTDTQYF. CDR3 nucleotides: TGTGCCAGCAGCCCCGGGGGCAGCACAGATACGCAGTATTTT.

The rearrangement joins TRBV28 to TRBJ1-2, with 7 bases matching TRBD1. Per germline, CDR1 MDHEN and CDR2 SYDVKM. V was clipped by 6 bases and J by 4 bases; unmatched bases: 8. The CDR3 covers 14 residues. The CDR3, as DNA: TGTGCCAGCAGCGCGGGACAGTTGCCCTATGGCTACACCTTC. As protein: CASSAGQLPYGYTF.

V is TRBV11-3 and J is TRBJ2-6, with a possible D match to TRBD2 (6 bases). This CDR3 region has 17 residues. CDR1 and CDR2 from the germline V gene are SGHNT and YENEEA. Trimming left V 8 bases short and J 0 bases short, with 17 bases between. Here the CDR3 DNA reads TGTGCCAGCGCACGGGGAGGCACCAACTCTGGGGCCAACGTCCTGACTTTC. Amino acids: CASARGGTNSGANVLTF.

This clone appeared a few times. The chain carries TRBV5-1 and TRBJ1-6; possibly TRBD1 for D (6 bases). This CDR3 has 13 amino acids. Trimming shortened V by 4 bases and J by 10 bases, and 12 bases separated the two germline ends. Germline V CDR1 and CDR2: SGHRS, YFSETQ. CDR3 DNA: TGCGCCAGCAGCGAGGACAGTCTCTCACCCCTCCACTTT. Translated: CASSEDSLSPLHF.

The chain recombines TRBV2 with TRBJ2-7, with 7 bases identical to TRBD2. CDR1 SNHLY and CDR2 FYNNEI come from the germline V gene. The V and J ends lost 6 bases and 0 bases, in that order; junction bases with no gene match: 5. There are 14 residues in the CDR3. This chain's CDR3 is CASRERGHSYEQYF. The CDR3 coding sequence is TGTGCCAGCAGGGAGCGGGGCCACTCCTACGAGCAGTACTTC.

This sequence joins TRBV6-5 and TRBJ1-6; TRBD1 aligns across 7 bases. Germline values: CDR1 MNHEY, CDR2 SVGAGI. V shed 6 bases and J 3 bases; nucleotides not matched to a gene: 5. The CDR3 length is 15 residues. The CDR3 spells CASRRQGLYNSPLHF. The CDR3 DNA is TGTGCCAGCAGACGACAGGGACTCTATAATTCACCCCTCCACTTT.

This clone was counted ten times or more. The rearrangement joins TRBV5-6 to TRBJ2-7; 9 bases are a match to TRBD2. V was clipped by 4 bases and J by 5 bases; unmatched bases: 13. The CDR3 has 16 residues. Germline-derived CDR1 and CDR2 are SGHDT and YYEEEE. Here the CDR3 DNA reads TGTGCCAGCAGCCCTATGGGGCGGGAGGGCCGAGACGAGCAGTACTTC. It specifies CASSPMGREGRDEQYF.

Note on this clone: Other DNA sequences from this sample encode an identical CDR3 as well. The rearrangement uses TRBV6-5 and TRBJ1-5; 9 positions agree with TRBD1. CDR1 is MNHEY and CDR2 is SVGAGI in the germline V gene. The V and J ends lost 6 bases and 5 bases, in that order; junction bases with no gene match: 2. CDR3 length: 13 residues. The DNA of the CDR3 is TGTGCCAGCAGCCGGACAGGGGATCAGCCCCAGCATTTT. Residues: CASSRTGDQPQHF.

The J gene is TRBJ1-2, the V gene TRBV27; 8 bases line up with TRBD1. V gave up 10 bases and J gave up 4 bases; unmatched junction bases: 8. CDR1 and CDR2 from the germline V gene are MNHEY and SMNVEV (reference sequence). This CDR3 is built from 13 residues. CDR3 nucleotide sequence: TGTGCCAACCCAGACAGGGGTATCTATGGCTACACCTTC. This translates into CANPDRGIYGYTF.

The rearrangement uses TRBV11-1 and TRBJ2-1, with 10 bases aligning to TRBD2. In germline, CDR1 is SGHAT, CDR2 FQDESV (reference sequence). There are 14 residues in the CDR3. V shed 8 bases and J 5 bases; nucleotides not matched to a gene: 6. CDR3 coding DNA: TGTGCCAGCCGGCTAGCGGGAGAGCACAATGAGCAGTTCTTC. It yields the protein CASRLAGEHNEQFF.

This clone showed up just a few times. The V gene is TRBV7-7, the J gene TRBJ1-4, with 7 bases lining up with TRBD1. Trimming at V came to 5 bases and at J to 8 bases, leaving 11 bases not matched to a gene. Germline assignment: CDR1 SSHAT and CDR2 FNYEAQ (reference sequence). The CDR3 spans 15 residues. In DNA, the CDR3 is TGTGCCAGCAGCCACCGGGACAGAAGAGGGGAAAAACTGTTTTTT. Its protein is CASSHRDRRGEKLFF.

This clone was recorded only once. The V gene is TRBV15, the J gene TRBJ1-2, with TRBD1 matching over 9 bases. V shed 5 bases and J 2 bases; nucleotides not matched to a gene: 3. The CDR3 has 14 residues. From germline, CDR1 is LNHNV and CDR2 YYDKDF (reference sequence). CDR3: CATSADRGNYGYTF. CDR3 DNA sequence: TGTGCCACCAGCGCGGACAGGGGCAACTATGGCTACACCTTC.

The chain is built from TRBV12-5 and TRBJ2-1; a possible D gene is TRBD1 (6 bases). The germline CDR1 and CDR2 sequences are LGHNT and FRNRAP. The germline V and J ends were trimmed by 4 bases and 10 bases, with 20 bases remaining between them. This CDR3 comprises 15 residues. The CDR3 here is CASGSSGDPRGEQFF. The CDR3 DNA reads as TGTGCTAGTGGTTCCTCAGGGGACCCTCGAGGGGAGCAGTTCTTC.

The CDR3 region has the DNA TGTGCCAGCAGTTACTCGGGTGCGGGAGCCTTCGAGCAGTACTTC. It codes for CASSYSGAGAFEQYF. V usage is TRBV6-5 and J usage is TRBJ2-5; 7 positions agree with TRBD2. The DNA matches TRBJ2-7 better at its end, which makes the J call doubtful. This CDR3 spans 15 amino acids. The germline V gene has CDR1 MNHEY and CDR2 SVGAGI.

The rearrangement joins TRBV11-2 to TRBJ2-5, with TRBD2 matching 8 bases. Germline-derived CDR1 and CDR2 are SGHAT and FQNNGV. Trimming removed 3 bases from V and 7 bases from J; junction bases left unmatched: 10. This CDR3 spans 15 amino acids. CDR3 sequence (DNA): TGTGCCAGCAGCTTGGGGGGAGTTCGGGAGGGGACCCAGTACTTC. It is translated as CASSLGGVREGTQYF.

A single count supports this clone. V gene TRBV7-2 combines with J gene TRBJ2-6, with TRBD1 matching over 11 bases. J was trimmed by 0 bases and V by 8 bases; bases with no gene match: 3. The CDR3 extends over 16 amino acids. Germline CDR1 and CDR2: SGHTA and FQGNSA. The CDR3 sequence is CASGTGGPSGANVLTF. The CDR3 region has the DNA TGTGCCAGCGGGACAGGGGGTCCCTCTGGGGCCAACGTCCTGACTTTC.

This clone came up once. V gene TRBV6-5 combines with J gene TRBJ1-4; D unclear. The V and J ends lost 7 bases and 10 bases respectively, with 19 bases between them. Germline CDR1 MNHEY, CDR2 SVGAGI. CDR3 length: 14 amino acids. CDR3 in DNA: TGTGCCAGCACCACGGCCCGGACCCCAAGAAAACTGTTTTTT. Amino acids: CASTTARTPRKLFF.

The chain employs TRBV6-6 and TRBJ2-7, with a tentative D call TRBD2 (6 bases). Trimming took off 4 bases at V and 11 bases at J, with 18 bases between the two ends. This CDR3 is 13 amino acids long. Germline V CDR1 and CDR2: MNHNY, SVGAGI (reference sequence). The CDR3 loop reads CASSSREGWEEYF. CDR3 in DNA: TGTGCCAGCAGTTCCCGGGAAGGGTGGGAGGAGTACTTC.

The genes are TRBV7-2 and TRBJ1-5; tentatively, D is TRBD1 (5 bases). Trimming pared 0 bases from V and 1 base from J, leaving 7 bases between. Per germline, CDR1 SGHTA and CDR2 FQGNSA. The CDR3 spans 15 residues. CDR3 protein: CASSLAGRSNQPQHF. As DNA, the CDR3 is TGTGCCAGCAGCTTAGCGGGGCGGAGCAATCAGCCCCAGCATTTT.